This section outlines one T cell receptor (beta chain) sequence together with its context. Data came from immunoSEQ multiplex PCR; TCRdb stores just in-frame clones and leaves some out. The table lists hundreds of thousands of clones, 88% of them singletons. This specimen comes from a study of shared T cell receptors in the human thymus. CDR3 size: 20 residues. Germline V gives CDR1 MNHNS, CDR2 SASEGT. Trimming removed 1 base from V and 2 bases from J; junction bases left unmatched: 17. The sample was also linked to a second study, of human thymus T cells.

The chain combines TRBV6-1 with TRBJ2-7; 10 nucleotides line up with TRBD2. The sequenced material came from thymocytes. This clonotype was obtained from a boy less than two years old with a congenital heart defect. The CDR3 nucleotides read TGTGCCAGCAGTGAAGGAGGCCCTAGCGGGAGTGGGTACCCCCCCTACGAGCAGTACTTC. As protein: CASSEGGPSGSGYPPYEQYF.